Listed below are T cell receptor beta chains from one sample, sequenced in a study of blood T cell repertoires in COVID-19. TCRdb keeps only in-frame clones here, not all; method: immunoSEQ multiplex PCR. The repertoire holds fewer than 55,000 clones, with over 85% as singletons. Material for sequencing was peripheral blood. All receptors come from an elderly man with active or convalescent COVID-19. The CDR3 runs from the conserved cysteine through the conserved F or W. A D gene is named only where the DNA matches it firmly. Clone size is stated in some rows and not others, as once, few, many or a class when expanded.

d_gene: -
v_gene: TRBV5-4
j_gene: TRBJ1-1
abundance: once
CDR3nt: TGTGCCAGCAGCTTGGGGCAGGGGTCCACTGAAGCTTTCTTT
CDR3aa: CASSLGQGSTEAFF

d_gene: TRBD1
v_gene: TRBV2
j_gene: TRBJ2-7
abundance: -
CDR3nt: TGTGCCAGCAGTGTGTTCCCAGGGGGCCACGAGCAGTACTTC
CDR3aa: CASSVFPGGHEQYF

d_gene: TRBD1
v_gene: TRBV9
j_gene: TRBJ1-1
abundance: -
CDR3nt: TGTGCCAGCAGCACTGGACAGGGTTGGAAAGCTTTCTTT
CDR3aa: CASSTGQGWKAFF

d_gene: -
v_gene: TRBV5-5
j_gene: TRBJ1-1
abundance: -
CDR3nt: TGTGCCAGCAGCTCGGGGTGGGGCACTGAAGCTTTCTTT
CDR3aa: CASSSGWGTEAFF

d_gene: -
v_gene: TRBV27
j_gene: TRBJ1-2
abundance: -
CDR3nt: TGTGCCAGCAGTTTATGGGCTACTCCGGGGTCGTATGGCTACACCTTC
CDR3aa: CASSLWATPGSYGYTF

d_gene: -
v_gene: TRBV19
j_gene: TRBJ2-2
abundance: -
CDR3nt: TGTGCCAGTAGTATCAGACAACGAGGGACCGGGGAGCTGTTTTTT
CDR3aa: CASSIRQRGTGELFF

d_gene: TRBD2
v_gene: TRBV5-8
j_gene: TRBJ2-5
abundance: few
CDR3nt: TGTGCCGCGTCGGCGGGGGGATTACAAGAGACCCAGTACTTC
CDR3aa: CAASAGGLQETQYF

d_gene: TRBD1
v_gene: TRBV7-2
j_gene: TRBJ2-7
abundance: -
CDR3nt: TGTGCCAGCAGCTTAGTAGGGGGCGCCTCCTACGAGCAGTACTTC
CDR3aa: CASSLVGGASYEQYF

d_gene: -
v_gene: TRBV7-8
j_gene: TRBJ1-3
abundance: once
CDR3nt: TGTGCCAGCAGCTTAATGGGGGGGCTCGGAAACACCATATATTTT
CDR3aa: CASSLMGGLGNTIYF

d_gene: TRBD1
v_gene: TRBV9
j_gene: TRBJ2-2
abundance: -
CDR3nt: TGTGCCAGCAGCGTAGCCGGGACAGTCAACACCGGGGAGCTGTTTTTT
CDR3aa: CASSVAGTVNTGELFF

d_gene: TRBD1
v_gene: TRBV27
j_gene: TRBJ1-6
abundance: -
CDR3nt: TGTGCCAGCAGTCCCCGGGGGACAGGGGGACATTCACCCCTCCACTTT
CDR3aa: CASSPRGTGGHSPLHF

d_gene: -
v_gene: TRBV12-3/TRBV12-4
j_gene: TRBJ2-2
abundance: -
CDR3nt: TGTGCGGGGGGACGGAACACCGGGGAGCTGTTTTTT
CDR3aa: CAGGRNTGELFF

d_gene: -
v_gene: TRBV27
j_gene: TRBJ2-3
abundance: -
CDR3nt: TGTGCCAGCAGTTTGGGGCCGTATGGCACAGATACGCAGTATTTT
CDR3aa: CASSLGPYGTDTQYF

d_gene: TRBD1
v_gene: TRBV5-6
j_gene: TRBJ1-4
abundance: -
CDR3nt: TGTGCCAGCAGCTTGCATCTATCGATGGGACAGGTTAATGAAAAACTGTTTTTT
CDR3aa: CASSLHLSMGQVNEKLFF

d_gene: TRBD1
v_gene: TRBV5-1
j_gene: TRBJ1-1
abundance: -
CDR3nt: TGCGCCAGCGCCCCAGGGGGCCTTGGTAACACTGAAGCTTTCTTT
CDR3aa: CASAPGGLGNTEAFF

d_gene: -
v_gene: TRBV7-2
j_gene: TRBJ2-1
abundance: -
CDR3nt: TGTGCCAGCAGCTCTCCGAGCTCCTACAATGAGCAGTTCTTC
CDR3aa: CASSSPSSYNEQFF

d_gene: -
v_gene: TRBV10-1
j_gene: TRBJ1-6
abundance: -
CDR3nt: TGCGCCAGCAGTGAGGACAGTCAGCTGCGTGGCCTCCACTTT
CDR3aa: CASSEDSQLRGLHF